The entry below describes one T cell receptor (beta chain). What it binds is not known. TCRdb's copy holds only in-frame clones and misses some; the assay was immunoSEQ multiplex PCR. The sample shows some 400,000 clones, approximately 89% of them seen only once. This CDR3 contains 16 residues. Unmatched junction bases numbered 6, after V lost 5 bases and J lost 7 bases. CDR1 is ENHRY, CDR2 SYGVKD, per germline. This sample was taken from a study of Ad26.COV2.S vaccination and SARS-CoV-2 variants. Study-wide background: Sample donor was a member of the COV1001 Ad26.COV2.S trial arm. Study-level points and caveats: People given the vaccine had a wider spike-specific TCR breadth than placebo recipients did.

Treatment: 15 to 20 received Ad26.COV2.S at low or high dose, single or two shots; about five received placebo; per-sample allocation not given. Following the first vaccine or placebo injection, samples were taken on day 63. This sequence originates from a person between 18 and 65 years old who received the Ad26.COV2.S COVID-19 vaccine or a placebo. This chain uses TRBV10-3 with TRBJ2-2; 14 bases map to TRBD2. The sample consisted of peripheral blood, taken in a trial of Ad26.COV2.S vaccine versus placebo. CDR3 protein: CAISIAGTSGSGELFF. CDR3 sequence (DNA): TGTGCCATCAGTATCGCCGGGACTAGCGGGAGCGGGGAGCTGTTTTTT.